These T cell receptor beta chains were read from a single sample in a study of blood T cell repertoires in COVID-19. Sequencing was performed with immunoSEQ multiplex PCR; in TCRdb, only in-frame clones are kept and a portion is missing. The repertoire holds roughly 190,000 clones, with 84% as singletons. The sample was peripheral blood. These receptors were collected from a woman aged 70-85 years with COVID-19, enrolled during active disease. Each CDR3 is given with its conserved first and last residue. Fields, in order: D gene, clone size, J gene, V gene, CDR3 DNA, CDR3 protein. A D gene is named only where the DNA matches it firmly. Only some rows state a clone size, as once, few, many or a class for expanded clones.

NA | NA | TRBJ1-2 | TRBV6-5 | TGTGCCAGCAGGGGCCAGGGGCGATCCTATGGCTACACCTTC | CASRGQGRSYGYTF
TRBD2 | NA | TRBJ2-5 | TRBV27 | TGTGCCAGCAGTTCGCCGACTAGCGGGGGAGGGGAGACCCAGTACTTC | CASSSPTSGGGETQYF
NA | NA | TRBJ1-4 | TRBV23-1 | TGCGCCAGCGAGAGGCGCAGTCTGGCCTCTAATGAAAAACTGTTTTTT | CASERRSLASNEKLFF
TRBD2 | NA | TRBJ2-7 | TRBV11-3 | TGTGCCAGCAGCTTCCCACCCCACGGACTAGCGGACCTCTCCTACGAGCAGTACTTC | CASSFPPHGLADLSYEQYF
TRBD1 | NA | TRBJ2-5 | TRBV19 | TGTGCCAGTAGTATGAGTCGGACAGGGGGCTCGGAGACCCAGTACTTC | CASSMSRTGGSETQYF
NA | NA | TRBJ2-1 | TRBV7-9 | TGTGCCAGCAGCTTCTCCACTAGCTCCTACAATGAGCAGTTCTTC | CASSFSTSSYNEQFF
NA | NA | TRBJ2-7 | TRBV7-2 | TGTGCCAGCAGCTTATCAGGGGCCTACGAGCAGTACTTC | CASSLSGAYEQYF
TRBD2 | once | TRBJ2-1 | TRBV6-4 | TGTGCCAGCAGTGCCGGGACTAGCGGATACAATGAGCAGTTCTTC | CASSAGTSGYNEQFF
TRBD1 | NA | TRBJ1-2 | TRBV6-5 | TGTGCCAGCAGATCGGGACAGGGGAACTATGGCTACACCTTC | CASRSGQGNYGYTF
NA | NA | TRBJ1-1 | TRBV24-1 | TGTGCCACCAGTGATTTCCCCCAGGGGCTCGCCACTGAAGCTTTCTTT | CATSDFPQGLATEAFF
TRBD1 | NA | TRBJ2-5 | TRBV19 | TGTGCCAGTAGTATATTACCACAGGGGGGAGAGACCCAGTACTTC | CASSILPQGGETQYF
TRBD2 | NA | TRBJ2-2 | TRBV3-1/TRBV3-2 | TGTGCCAGCAGCCAAGAACGGCGGGGGGTCAGAACCGGGGAGCTGTTTTTT | CASSQERRGVRTGELFF
NA | NA | TRBJ2-3 | TRBV7-3 | TGTGCCAGCAGCTTAACCGGGTCCACAGATACGCAGTATTTT | CASSLTGSTDTQYF
TRBD1 | once | TRBJ1-1 | TRBV19 | TGTGCCAGTACCCCGGGACAGGGGACTGAAGCTTTCTTT | CASTPGQGTEAFF
NA | NA | TRBJ2-3 | TRBV7-2 | TGTGCCAGCAGCTTATCCGCCGGGCGGGCAGATACGCAGTATTTT | CASSLSAGRADTQYF
NA | once | TRBJ1-2 | TRBV7-9 | TGTGCCAGCAGCTTAGTTTCCCAGGGGAGTCATGGCTACACCTTC | CASSLVSQGSHGYTF
TRBD2 | NA | TRBJ2-1 | TRBV24-1 | TGTGCCACCAGTGATACCCGGACTAGCAGGAGCTCCTACAATGAGCAGTTCTTC | CATSDTRTSRSSYNEQFF
NA | NA | TRBJ2-1 | TRBV5-6 | TGTGCCAGCAGCTTGCCTCTTCTATCCTACAATGAGCAGTTCTTC | CASSLPLLSYNEQFF
TRBD2 | NA | TRBJ2-5 | TRBV5-6 | TGTGCCAGCAGCTTGAGGCCCCTCAGCGGGGGGGCTCGAGAGACCCAGTACTTC | CASSLRPLSGGARETQYF
NA | NA | TRBJ1-1 | TRBV7-6 | TGTGCCAGCAGCCCAGAATCCGTGAACACTGAAGCTTTCTTT | CASSPESVNTEAFF
NA | NA | TRBJ1-3 | TRBV3-1/TRBV3-2 | TGTGCCAGCAGCCGAGGGACTCTCTCTGGAAACACCATATATTTT | CASSRGTLSGNTIYF
NA | few | TRBJ1-2 | TRBV14 | TGTGCCAGCAGCCAAGGGCAGGGGAAATATGGCTACACCTTC | CASSQGQGKYGYTF
NA | NA | TRBJ2-1 | TRBV19 | TGTGCCACCGGGAGGGGGCCCCAAAGCAATGAGCAGTTCTTC | CATGRGPQSNEQFF
NA | few | TRBJ1-1 | TRBV20-1 | TGCAGTGCAGTCAGCGCTGAAGCTTTCTTT | CSAVSAEAFF
NA | NA | TRBJ2-1 | TRBV19 | TGTGCCAGTAGTATGGTCAGGGGCGGGAGCTCCTACAATGAGCAGTTCTTC | CASSMVRGGSSYNEQFF
NA | NA | TRBJ1-1 | TRBV12-3/TRBV12-4 | TGTGCCAGCAGGTCGACAGTGAACACTGAAGCTTTCTTT | CASRSTVNTEAFF
NA | NA | TRBJ1-1 | TRBV7-8 | TGTGCCAGCAGCTTAACCCGGGACACTGAAGCTTTCTTT | CASSLTRDTEAFF
NA | NA | TRBJ1-1 | TRBV12-5 | TGTGCTAGTGGTCAAGCTCACGGGGGGAACACTGAAGCTTTCTTT | CASGQAHGGNTEAFF
NA | NA | TRBJ1-2 | TRBV2 | TGTGCCAGCAGTGAAAACACAAGGGGAGGCTACACCTTC | CASSENTRGGYTF
TRBD1 | NA | TRBJ1-2 | TRBV28 | TGTGCCAGCGCCGGGACAGGGAGAGGAGATGGCTACACCTTC | CASAGTGRGDGYTF
TRBD2 | NA | TRBJ2-3 | TRBV5-1 | TGCGCCCGCAGCTTGGGCGAGCGGGGGGAGGTGGATACGCAGTATTTT | CARSLGERGEVDTQYF
NA | NA | TRBJ1-2 | TRBV28 | TGTGCCAGCAGTTTAATGGAGCGCTATGGCTACACCTTC | CASSLMERYGYTF
NA | NA | TRBJ2-7 | TRBV19 | TGTGCCAGTAGTATCGCTGTGACTTACGAGCAGTACTTC | CASSIAVTYEQYF
TRBD1 | NA | TRBJ2-6 | TRBV19 | TGTGCCAGTAGTAACCTGGGACAGGGACTCTCTGGGGCCAACGTCCTGACTTTC | CASSNLGQGLSGANVLTF
NA | NA | TRBJ2-3 | TRBV11-3 | TGTGCCAGCAGCTTGGGGGGAGATACGCAGTATTTT | CASSLGGDTQYF
NA | NA | TRBJ2-2 | TRBV29-1 | TGCAGCGCCCACAGGGACACCGGGGAGCTGTTTTTT | CSAHRDTGELFF
NA | NA | TRBJ1-4 | TRBV20-1 | TGCAGTGCTAGTTACAGGGTGGGAGAAAAACTGTTTTTT | CSASYRVGEKLFF
NA | NA | TRBJ1-5 | TRBV2 | TGTGCCAGATGTGACCAGGCACGACCCGGTCAGCCCCAGCATTTT | CARCDQARPGQPQHF
NA | NA | TRBJ2-7 | TRBV3-1/TRBV3-2 | TGTGCCAGCAGCCACGCTGCGGGATCGAGTCAACTGTACGAGCAGTACTTC | CASSHAAGSSQLYEQYF
TRBD2 | once | TRBJ2-2 | TRBV18 | TGTGCCAGCTCACCACCGGTGGGTAGCGGGTCCTACACCGGGGAGCTGTTTTTT | CASSPPVGSGSYTGELFF
TRBD1 | NA | TRBJ2-5 | TRBV11-3 | TGTGCCAGCAGCTTAGAAGGACAGGGGCAGGAGACCCAGTACTTC | CASSLEGQGQETQYF
NA | NA | TRBJ1-4 | TRBV5-4 | TGTGCCAGCAGCACGGAGGTATCGGGTGAAAAACTGTTTTTT | CASSTEVSGEKLFF
NA | NA | TRBJ2-2 | TRBV6-5 | TGTGCCAGCAGTTACATCAGGGTACACACCGGGGAGCTGTTTTTT | CASSYIRVHTGELFF
NA | NA | TRBJ1-1 | TRBV5-1 | TGCGCCAGCAGCCCGGGACACCTGAACACTGAAGCTTTCTTT | CASSPGHLNTEAFF
NA | NA | TRBJ2-2 | TRBV13 | TGTGCCAGCAGCCGCGGGGGCACGAACACCGGGGAGCTGTTTTTT | CASSRGGTNTGELFF
TRBD1 | few | TRBJ1-2 | TRBV27 | TGTGCCAGCAGTCCGGGGACAGGGGCCAGCTATGGCTACACCTTC | CASSPGTGASYGYTF
NA | once | TRBJ1-2 | TRBV24-1 | TGTGCCACCAGTGAGGGGGCCGACTATGGCTACACCTTC | CATSEGADYGYTF
NA | NA | TRBJ1-2 | TRBV6-5 | TGTGCCAGCAGTCCGGGACTTGAGGACACCTTC | CASSPGLEDTF
TRBD1 | NA | TRBJ2-3 | TRBV11-2 | TGTGCCAGCAGCTTGACAGGGAGCACAGATACGCAGTATTTT | CASSLTGSTDTQYF
NA | NA | TRBJ2-7 | TRBV6-5 | TGTGCCAGCAGTTACGGGCTCCAGGGTGAGCAGTACTTC | CASSYGLQGEQYF
NA | many | TRBJ2-7 | TRBV2 | TGTGCCAGTCAATGGGGGACTGTCTACGAGCAGTACTTC | CASQWGTVYEQYF
TRBD1 | NA | TRBJ1-2 | TRBV2 | TGTGCCAGCAGCCCTGGACAGGGTTATGGCTACACCTTC | CASSPGQGYGYTF
NA | NA | TRBJ2-6 | TRBV7-8 | TGTGCCTCTAGTGGAGCGGTAAAAGCCTTCTCTGGGGCCAACGTCCTGACTTTC | CASSGAVKAFSGANVLTF
NA | NA | TRBJ1-2 | TRBV19 | TGTGCCAGTAGTAGGGGGGGTCGGGGCGACTATGGCTACACCTTC | CASSRGGRGDYGYTF
NA | NA | TRBJ2-2 | TRBV30 | TGTGCCTGGAGTCGACTGGCGGGTGGGCGAGGCACCGGGGAGCTGTTTTTT | CAWSRLAGGRGTGELFF
TRBD2 | NA | TRBJ2-1 | TRBV5-1 | TGCGCCAGCAGCTTGGGACTAGCGGGTCTCCCTCTTAATGAGCAGTTCTTC | CASSLGLAGLPLNEQFF
NA | NA | TRBJ1-5 | TRBV7-9 | TGTGCCAGCAGCTTTATCGGGGGAGGAGGTGATCAGCCCCAGCATTTT | CASSFIGGGGDQPQHF
NA | NA | TRBJ1-2 | TRBV28 | TGTGCCAGCAGGGATTCTAAAAGGGGAGGGGGCTACACCTTC | CASRDSKRGGGYTF
NA | few | TRBJ2-1 | TRBV6-5 | TGTGCCAGCAGTTACTCCACCGGGATCAATGAGCAGTTCTTC | CASSYSTGINEQFF